What follows is one T cell receptor (beta chain) and its context. Its specificity is unknown. TCRdb's table, derived via immunoSEQ multiplex PCR, lists solely in-frame clones and lacks some. The sample yields around 23,000 clones, 80% to 90% seen once. Germline-derived CDR1 and CDR2 are ENHRY and SYGVKD. V lost 4 bases and J lost 3, with 15 bases in between. The CDR3 covers 15 residues. This entry is derived from a study of OX40 agonist ivuxolimab in advanced cancers. Study-wide results and caveats: CD8+ T cells were the subset that, on average, had more expanded clones than CD4+.

This sequence joins TRBV10-3 and TRBJ1-2, with D maybe TRBD1 (5 bases). The specimen comprised CD4+ or CD8+ T cells sorted from blood, sampled in a trial of the OX40 agonist ivuxolimab. The sequence was obtained from an adult with an advanced solid tumor such as melanoma, head and neck, liver or kidney cancer. The DNA of the CDR3 is TGTGCCATCAGTGCAGGGCAGCCGACATACTATGGCTACACCTTC. Amino acids: CAISAGQPTYYGYTF.